A selection of T cell receptor beta chains follows, all from one sample in a study of T cells in Graves' hyperthyroidism and ophthalmopathy. TCRdb reprocessed the multiplex PCR reads via MiXCR and lists one record per CDR3 protein. The sample holds almost 600,000 distinct CDR3 sequences, about 43% seen once. The sample was peripheral blood or thyroid tissue (not recorded which). These receptors were taken from a woman younger than 30 with Graves' hyperthyroidism. Each CDR3 is given with its conserved first and last residue. D genes are given only for firm matches. The size entry is marked missing in some rows and otherwise reads once, few, many or a size class.

v_gene	d_gene	j_gene	abundance	CDR3nt	CDR3aa
TRBV7-8	TRBD1	TRBJ2-2	many	TGTGCCAGCAGCTTACCAAGGGGACAGGAGAACACCGGGGAGCTGTTTTTT	CASSLPRGQENTGELFF
TRBV29-1	TRBD1	TRBJ2-7	-	TGCAGAGGACAGGGAGGCAACGAGCAGTACTTC	CRGQGGNEQYF
TRBV10-3	TRBD1	TRBJ1-3	many	TGTGCCATCAGTTCCGACAGGGTCTCTGGAAACACCATATATTTT	CAISSDRVSGNTIYF
TRBV10-3	-	TRBJ2-7	many	TGTGCCATCAGTGAGTCCACTACCAACTACGAGCAGTACTTC	CAISESTTNYEQYF
TRBV7-2	TRBD2	TRBJ2-7	once	TGTGCCAGCAGCTTAGAATTGGCGGGACTAGCGGGAGCTTACGAGCAGTACTTC	CASSLELAGLAGAYEQYF
TRBV13	TRBD1	TRBJ2-3	-	TGTGCCAGCACCGGCACAGGGGCCGTAAGGGATACGCAGTATTTT	CASTGTGAVRDTQYF
TRBV27	-	TRBJ2-1	-	TGTGCCAGCAGTTTATTTGGGATTAATGAGCAGTTCTTC	CASSLFGINEQFF
TRBV7-2	TRBD1	TRBJ1-5	many	TGTGCCAGCAGCTTCGACAGGGATCAGCCCCAGCATTTT	CASSFDRDQPQHF
TRBV6-1	-	TRBJ1-3	-	TGTGCCAGCAGTACCAACCACGTTCAGGCTGGAAACACCATATATTTT	CASSTNHVQAGNTIYF
TRBV4-2	-	TRBJ2-2	few	TGTGCCAGCAGCCAAAACGGAGGGGGAAACACCGGGGAGCTGTTTTTT	CASSQNGGGNTGELFF
TRBV19	-	TRBJ1-4	many	TGTGCCAGTAGTATTTGGGGAGGAAAAGAAAAACTGTTTTTT	CASSIWGGKEKLFF
TRBV7-9	TRBD1	TRBJ2-1	-	TGTGCCAGCAGTAGCACAGGGGGCTACTACAATGAGCAGTTCTTC	CASSSTGGYYNEQFF
TRBV20-1	-	TRBJ1-3	many	TGCAGTGCTAGAGGGGGCGGAAACACCATATATTTT	CSARGGGNTIYF
TRBV29-1	TRBD1	TRBJ1-5	few	TGCAGCGTCGCGACAGGGGAACGCTACGAGCATTTT	CSVATGERYEHF
TRBV20-1	-	TRBJ2-3	-	TGCAGTGCTGAGTTCAGCACAGATACGCAGTATTTT	CSAEFSTDTQYF
TRBV2	-	TRBJ1-1	few	TGTGCCAGCAGTGCTAGAGTGGGGGACACTGAAGCTTTCTTT	CASSARVGDTEAFF
TRBV7-9	-	TRBJ2-5	-	TGTGCCAGCAGCGCACGACATTCGGAGACCCAGTACTTC	CASSARHSETQYF
TRBV10-2	TRBD1	TRBJ2-7	-	TGTGCCAGCTCACCGAGTCGGGACAGGGTGTACGAGCAGTACTTC	CASSPSRDRVYEQYF
TRBV20-1	-	TRBJ1-1	many	TGCAGTGCCCCCGAAGGATCTGTGAACACTGAAGCTTTCTTT	CSAPEGSVNTEAFF
TRBV29-1	-	TRBJ1-5	-	TGCAGCTTGGGTGGGGTGGCGGGACAGCCCCAGCATTTT	CSLGGVAGQPQHF
TRBV7-6	-	TRBJ1-3	many	TGTGCCAGCAGCTTGGACGTCGACTCTGGAAACACCATATATTTT	CASSLDVDSGNTIYF
TRBV7-3	-	TRBJ1-5	-	TGTGCCAGCAGCGCCGGGCGGGAGGGTACCCAGCATTTT	CASSAGREGTQHF
TRBV14	-	TRBJ1-2	many	TGTGCCAGCAGAAGATCCGGGGCTACCGACGGCTACACCTTC	CASRRSGATDGYTF
TRBV20-1	TRBD2	TRBJ2-2	-	TGCAGTGCCCACGGGACTAGCGATACCGGGGAGCTGTTTTTT	CSAHGTSDTGELFF
TRBV6-2/TRBV6-3	TRBD2	TRBJ2-7	few	TGTGCCAGCACCCGGCGGGGGAGCTCCTACGAGCAGTACTTC	CASTRRGSSYEQYF
TRBV29-1	-	TRBJ2-3	many	TGCAGCGTGGCGGACAAAAGCGGCACAGATACGCAGTATTTT	CSVADKSGTDTQYF
TRBV4-2	-	TRBJ1-3	many	TGTGCCAGCAGCCAAGATCAAGGGGGAGCTGGAAACACCATATATTTT	CASSQDQGGAGNTIYF
TRBV2	TRBD1	TRBJ1-1	-	TGTGCCAGCAGGGGGACAGGGAGGGTTGAAGCTTTCTTT	CASRGTGRVEAFF
TRBV25-1	-	TRBJ2-2	many	TGTGCCAGCAGACAGGGATACACCGGGGAGCTGTTTTTT	CASRQGYTGELFF
TRBV7-9	-	TRBJ2-7	few	TGTGCCAGCAGTTACTCGATTTCACCCTACGAGCAGTACTTC	CASSYSISPYEQYF
TRBV29-1	-	TRBJ2-3	-	TGCAGCGTTGAAGATCCAGATCTTGGCAGGTTCACAGATACGCAGTATTTT	CSVEDPDLGRFTDTQYF
TRBV24-1	TRBD2	TRBJ2-1	-	TGTGCCACCAGGCCGACTAGCGGAAGAACGGATGAGCAGTTCTTC	CATRPTSGRTDEQFF
TRBV7-3	TRBD1	TRBJ2-5	-	TGTGCCAGCAGCCCTGACACCGGGACAGGGGTAGAGACCCAGTACTTC	CASSPDTGTGVETQYF
TRBV5-6	-	TRBJ2-7	few	TGTGCCAGCAGCTTGATTGGGAATTCCTACGAGCAGTACTTC	CASSLIGNSYEQYF
TRBV5-1	-	TRBJ2-6	-	TGCGCCAGCAGTCAGGTGGCAGGGACCTACGTCCTGACTTTC	CASSQVAGTYVLTF
TRBV20-1	-	TRBJ1-5	-	TGCAGTGCTAGAAGACAGGCCAGGCAGCCCCAGCATTTT	CSARRQARQPQHF
TRBV20-1	TRBD2	TRBJ2-7	many	TGCAGTGCAGACCTCACTAGCGGGGGAATCCCCTACGAGCAGTACTTC	CSADLTSGGIPYEQYF
TRBV29-1	TRBD2	TRBJ2-7	-	TGCAGCGTTGAAGGACTAGCGGTAACCTACGAGCAGTACTTC	CSVEGLAVTYEQYF
TRBV2	TRBD2	TRBJ2-2	-	TGTGCCAGCATCGGAATTGCGGGAGGGGTTGGGGAGCTGTTTTTT	CASIGIAGGVGELFF
TRBV7-6	TRBD1	TRBJ1-2	many	TGTGCCAGCAGCTTAGCGAATGGAAGGCCCCGAGACAGGGACGCCTCGGGTGGCTACACCTTC	CASSLANGRPRDRDASGGYTF